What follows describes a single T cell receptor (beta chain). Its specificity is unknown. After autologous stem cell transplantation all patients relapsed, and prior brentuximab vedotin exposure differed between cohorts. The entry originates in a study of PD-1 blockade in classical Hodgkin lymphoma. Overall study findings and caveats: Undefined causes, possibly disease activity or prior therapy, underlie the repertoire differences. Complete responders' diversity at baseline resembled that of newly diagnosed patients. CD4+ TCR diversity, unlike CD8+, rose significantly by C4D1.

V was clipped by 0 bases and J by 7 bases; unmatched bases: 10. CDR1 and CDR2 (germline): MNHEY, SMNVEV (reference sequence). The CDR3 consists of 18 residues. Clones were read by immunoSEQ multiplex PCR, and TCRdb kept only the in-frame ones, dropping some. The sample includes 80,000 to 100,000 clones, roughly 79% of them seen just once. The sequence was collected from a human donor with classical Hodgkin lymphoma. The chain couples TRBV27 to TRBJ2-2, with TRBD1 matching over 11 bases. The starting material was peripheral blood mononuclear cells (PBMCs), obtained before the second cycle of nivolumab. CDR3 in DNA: TGTGCCAGCAGTTTATCGGGGGCGGGGACAGGGGGACACGGGGAGCTGTTTTTT. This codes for CASSLSGAGTGGHGELFF.